Following are 29 T cell receptor beta chains from one sample sequenced in a study of Ad26.COV2.S vaccination and SARS-CoV-2 variants. The repertoire was sequenced with immunoSEQ multiplex PCR; TCRdb's copy has only in-frame clones and lacks some. This table has about 350,000 clones, roughly 91% appearing once. The treatment was: some 19 received Ad26.COV2.S at low or high dose, single or two shots; about 5 received placebo; per-sample allocation not given. The samples were gathered on day 63 after the first injection of vaccine or placebo. Source: peripheral blood, taken in a trial of Ad26.COV2.S vaccine versus placebo. These receptor sequences come from a person between 18 and 60 years old who received the Ad26.COV2.S COVID-19 vaccine or a placebo.

The chain couples TRBV6-6 to TRBJ2-1; 9 bases map to TRBD2. After removal of 8 bases from V and 8 bases from J, the junction contained 10 bases not matched to a gene. This CDR3 comprises 14 residues. Germline CDR1 and CDR2: MNHNY and SVGAGI (reference sequence). This CDR3 is CASGLAGGHHEQFF. In nucleotides, the CDR3 is TGTGCCAGCGGCCTCGCGGGGGGGCATCATGAGCAGTTCTTC.

The chain recombines TRBV6-4 with TRBJ1-5; 7 bases match TRBD1. V lost 6 bases, J lost 5 bases, and 10 bases stayed unmatched. Germline loops: CDR1 MRHNA, CDR2 SNTAGT. The CDR3 is 15 residues long. The CDR3 sequence is CASSVDGTEHQPQHF. The DNA of the CDR3 is TGTGCCAGCAGCGTCGACGGGACAGAACATCAGCCCCAGCATTTT.

The chain carries TRBV7-2 and TRBJ1-4; possibly TRBD1 for D (5 bases). Trimming removed 1 base at V and 8 bases at J, with 14 bases between. CDR1 and CDR2 (germline): SGHTA, FQGNSA. The CDR3 contains 15 residues. The CDR3 sequence is CASSLGDRPLEKLFF. For the CDR3, the DNA is TGTGCCAGCAGCTTAGGGGACCGACCCTTAGAAAAACTGTTTTTT.

The chain carries TRBV19 and TRBJ2-3; 9 nucleotides align to TRBD2. The CDR3 is 14 amino acids. Germline CDR1 and CDR2: LNHDA and SQIVND (reference sequence). Losses at the gene ends were 7 bases for V and 6 bases for J; bases not matched to a gene: 8. The CDR3 loop reads CASTPGLALDTQYF. CDR3 DNA sequence: TGTGCCAGTACCCCGGGACTAGCTTTGGATACGCAGTATTTT. Filled out from reference TRBV19 and TRBJ2-3, the complete variable domain reads DGGITQSPKYLFRKEGQNVTLSCEQNLNHDAMYWYRQDPGQGLRLIYYSQIVNDFQKGDIAEGYSVSREKKESFPLTVTSAQKNPTAFYLCASTPGLALDTQYFGPGTRLTVL.

The table lists this clone with a count of one. The V and J genes are TRBV18 and TRBJ2-2; D might be TRBD1 (6 bases). The CDR3 is made up of 16 amino acids. Looked up from germline, CDR1 is KGHSH and CDR2 is LQKENI. The V and J ends lost 3 bases and 0 bases respectively, with 11 bases between them. CDR3 region: CASSPDRRTNTGELFF. In DNA form, the CDR3 reads TGTGCCAGCTCACCCGACAGGAGAACGAACACCGGGGAGCTGTTTTTT.

Details on this clone: The same CDR3 arises from other DNA sequences in this sample as well. The rearrangement joins TRBV5-1 to TRBJ2-3, with TRBD1 matching over 9 bases. The ends lost 3 bases at V and 6 bases at J; junction bases unmatched: 5. Germline CDR1 is SGHRS and CDR2 is YFSETQ. The CDR3 consists of 14 residues. The CDR3 DNA sequence: TGCGCCAGCAGCTCCGGACAGGGGTGGGATACGCAGTATTTT. It yields the protein CASSSGQGWDTQYF.

The J gene is TRBJ2-5, the V gene TRBV4-1, with 11 bases lining up with TRBD2. Germline loops: CDR1 MGHRA, CDR2 YSYEKL. This CDR3 spans 15 amino acids. V lost 4 bases, J lost 5 bases, and 6 bases stayed unmatched. The CDR3 reads CASSLFSGRGETQYF. CDR3 bases: TGCGCCAGCAGCCTCTTTAGCGGGAGGGGGGAGACCCAGTACTTC.

J is TRBJ2-1 and V is TRBV6-5; possible D gene TRBD1, 6 bases. Trimming stripped 6 bases from V and 0 bases from J, with 15 bases between. Germline CDR1 MNHEY, CDR2 SVGAGI. The CDR3 loop spans 16 amino acids. In DNA, the CDR3 is TGTGCCAGCAGGTACAGGACAGACGCCTCCTACAATGAGCAGTTCTTC. Translation gives CASRYRTDASYNEQFF.

V gene TRBV28 combines with J gene TRBJ1-1; 7 bases line up with TRBD1. Germline values: CDR1 MDHEN, CDR2 SYDVKM. After removal of 2 bases from V and 6 bases from J, the junction contained 6 bases not matched to a gene. The CDR3 is 14 amino acids. The CDR3 sequence is CASSLTGARSEAFF. CDR3 bases: TGTGCCAGCAGTTTAACAGGGGCGAGGTCTGAAGCTTTCTTT.

V usage is TRBV11-3 and J usage is TRBJ2-7; 8 bases agree with TRBD1. V was clipped by 5 bases and J by 6 bases; unmatched bases: 9. CDR1 and CDR2 (germline): SGHNT, YENEEA. This CDR3 has 14 amino acids. The CDR3 spells CASSPRTGSGEQYF. The CDR3, as DNA: TGTGCCAGCAGCCCCCGGACAGGGTCGGGCGAGCAGTACTTC. The full variable domain, in which reference TRBV11-3 and TRBJ2-7 provide the parts outside the CDR3, is EAGVVQSPRYKIIEKKQPVAFWCNPISGHNTLYWYLQNLGQGPELLIRYENEEAVDDSQLPKDRFSAERLKGVDSTLKIQPAELGDSAVYLCASSPRTGSGEQYFGPGTRLTVT.

This chain uses TRBV12-3 or TRBV12-4 with TRBJ2-2, with D unresolved. Deletions cut 5 bases from V and 7 bases from J, with 8 bases between. There are 12 residues in the CDR3. CDR3 sequence (DNA): TGTGCCAGCAGTGCCTCCCTCGGGGAGCTGTTTTTT. This translates into CASSASLGELFF.

The chain uses TRBV7-8 and TRBJ2-1; weak D call: TRBD2 (7 bases). CDR1 is SGHVS, CDR2 FQNEAQ, per germline. The CDR3 length is 13 residues. V lost 2 bases and J 7 bases, leaving 9 bases between the germline ends. This CDR3 reads CASSLRGGNEQFF. CDR3 bases: TGTGCCAGCAGCTTAAGGGGGGGGAATGAGCAGTTCTTC.

The chain joins TRBV7-9 to TRBJ1-2; TRBD1 matches at 11 bases. This CDR3 comprises 15 residues. Unmatched junction bases numbered 6, after V lost 4 bases and J lost 5 bases. The V gene's germline CDR1 is SEHNR and CDR2 FQNEAQ (reference sequence). This CDR3 is CASSSGQGAGYGYTF. The CDR3 DNA reads TGTGCCAGCAGCTCAGGACAGGGGGCAGGGTATGGCTACACCTTC.

The chain uses TRBV19 and TRBJ2-4; D gene ambiguous. The CDR3 loop spans 14 amino acids. Trimming cost V 3 bases and J 0 bases, with 6 bases left between them. Germline V gene lookup returns CDR1 LNHDA and CDR2 SQIVND (reference sequence). DNA of the CDR3: TGTGCCAGTAGTATCTGGTCAGCCAAAAACATTCAGTACTTC. It specifies CASSIWSAKNIQYF.

The chain uses TRBV27 and TRBJ1-2, with D hard to call. This CDR3 has 14 residues. V was pared by 6 bases and J by 4 bases, with 15 bases between. Germline loops: CDR1 MNHEY, CDR2 SMNVEV (reference sequence). The CDR3 region is CASSTRHRSYGYTF. DNA for the CDR3: TGTGCCAGCAGCACCCGGCACCGCTCCTATGGCTACACCTTC.

The chain joins TRBV3-1 (or the pseudogene TRBV3-2) to TRBJ2-3; 9 nucleotides line up with TRBD2. V shed 2 bases, J shed 5 bases, and the junction held 11 bases outside the gene matches. CDR1 is LGHDT and CDR2 is YNNKEL in the germline V gene (reference sequence). This CDR3 is 17 amino acids long. CDR3 sequence: CASSQRLAGAGKDTQYF. The DNA of the CDR3 is TGTGCCAGCAGCCAAAGGTTAGCGGGAGCTGGAAAAGATACGCAGTATTTT.

The V gene is TRBV18, the J gene TRBJ2-7; TRBD2 is a possible D gene (6 bases). Germline V lookup: CDR1 KGHSH, CDR2 LQKENI. V dropped 2 bases and J dropped 3 bases, with 11 bases sitting between them. This CDR3 has 14 residues. Written as DNA, the CDR3 is TGTGCCAGCTCACCAGCCGGGGGACTCTACGAGCAGTACTTC. It translates to CASSPAGGLYEQYF. The complete variable domain, with remaining parts taken from reference TRBV18 and TRBJ2-7, reads NAGVMQNPRHLVRRRGQEARLRCSPMKGHSHVYWYRQLPEEGLKFMVYLQKENIIDESGMPKERFSAEFPKEGPSILRIQQVVRGDSAAYFCASSPAGGLYEQYFGPGTRLTVT.

The V gene is TRBV7-9, the J gene TRBJ2-1, with D maybe TRBD1 (5 bases). Germline loops: CDR1 SEHNR, CDR2 FQNEAQ (reference sequence). V lost 1 base and J 6 bases, leaving 16 bases between the germline ends. The CDR3 is made up of 16 amino acids. DNA for the CDR3: TGTGCCAGCAGCTTAGTAGGCAGGGTCGAAGGCAATGAGCAGTTCTTC. Amino acid sequence: CASSLVGRVEGNEQFF. Combining the CDR3 with reference TRBV7-9 and TRBJ2-1 gives the whole variable domain DTGVSQNPRHKITKRGQNVTFRCDPISEHNRLYWYRQTLGQGPEFLTYFQNEAQLEKSRLLSDRFSAERPKGSFSTLEIQRTEQGDSAMYLCASSLVGRVEGNEQFFGPGTRLTVL.

The CDR3 region has the DNA TGTGCCAGCAGCTGGGGGGTGAACACCGGGGAGCTGTTTTTT. Its protein is CASSWGVNTGELFF. The gene calls are TRBV5-6 and TRBJ2-2; D is perhaps TRBD2 (6 bases). Looked up from germline, CDR1 is SGHDT and CDR2 is YYEEEE. This CDR3 is built from 14 residues. V was cut by 3 bases and J by 1 base, with 7 bases left in between.

The chain links TRBV11-2 to TRBJ1-4; possibly TRBD1 for D (5 bases). V dropped 1 base and J dropped 4 bases, with 16 bases sitting between them. The CDR3 extends over 17 amino acids. The V gene's germline CDR1 is SGHAT and CDR2 FQNNGV. The chain's CDR3 is CASSLGGRQGRNEKLFF. Here the CDR3 DNA reads TGTGCCAGCAGCTTAGGGGGTCGGCAGGGACGTAATGAAAAACTGTTTTTT.

This chain connects TRBV13 to TRBJ2-7; tentative D call: TRBD1 (6 bases). V lost 4 bases and J lost 2, with 9 bases in between. CDR1 is PRHDT, CDR2 FYEKMQ, per germline (reference sequence). This CDR3 contains 13 residues. The DNA for the CDR3 is TGTGCCAGCAGCTCACAGGGAACCTACGAGCAGTACTTC. Its translation: CASSSQGTYEQYF.

This chain connects TRBV5-1 to TRBJ2-3; TRBD1 matches 11 bases. V gave up 2 bases and J gave up 11 bases; unmatched junction bases: 10. The CDR3 sequence is 15 residues long. CDR1 SGHRS and CDR2 YFSETQ come from the germline V gene. The CDR3, as DNA: TGCGCCAGCAGCTTCCGGGACAGGGGGAGTAGAGAGCAGTATTTT. It codes for CASSFRDRGSREQYF. Full variable domain (remainder filled in from reference TRBV5-1 and TRBJ2-3): KAGVTQTPRYLIKTRGQQVTLSCSPISGHRSVSWYQQTPGQGLQFLFEYFSETQRNKGNFPGRFSGRQFSNSRSEMNVSTLELGDSALYLCASSFRDRGSREQYFGPGTRLTVL.

V and J are TRBV7-2 and TRBJ2-7; weak D call: TRBD1 (6 bases). Germline V gene sequence: CDR1 SGHTA, CDR2 FQGNSA. CDR3 length: 14 amino acids. Trimming took off 5 bases at V and 2 bases at J, with 13 bases between the two ends. The DNA of the CDR3 is TGTGCCAGCAGCCCAGGAGGACAGCCCTACGAGCAGTACTTC. This gives the protein CASSPGGQPYEQYF.

The chain has TRBV6-1 and TRBJ1-5, with 7 bases matching TRBD1. Germline CDR1 and CDR2: MNHNS and SASEGT. The CDR3 totals 15 residues. With 4 bases clipped from V and 0 bases from J, the junction kept 3 bases outside the gene matches. As DNA, the CDR3 is TGTGCCAGCAGTGGGGACAGTTATAGCAATCAGCCCCAGCATTTT. This encodes CASSGDSYSNQPQHF.

The chain is built from TRBV6-6 and TRBJ1-5; the D is unclear. Trimming cost V 4 bases and J 4 bases, with 11 bases left between them. The germline V gene has CDR1 MNHNY and CDR2 SVGAGI (reference sequence). This CDR3 is built from 14 residues. In DNA form, the CDR3 reads TGTGCCAGCAGTTTCCCGGGAACTAATCAGCCCCAGCATTTT. Protein product: CASSFPGTNQPQHF.

This clone was counted a few times. The gene calls are TRBV28 and TRBJ1-2, with 7 bases identical to TRBD1. The ends lost 5 bases at V and 3 bases at J; junction bases unmatched: 3. There are 13 residues in the CDR3. Germline V lookup: CDR1 MDHEN, CDR2 SYDVKM. In nucleotides, the CDR3 is TGTGCCAGCAGTCCAGGGGGGGACTATGGCTACACCTTC. It yields the protein CASSPGGDYGYTF.

This rearrangement joins TRBV5-1 to TRBJ1-6; D gene ambiguous. Trimming removed 3 bases from V and 8 bases from J, with 12 bases in between. CDR1 SGHRS and CDR2 YFSETQ come from the germline V gene. This CDR3 region has 14 residues. Here the CDR3 reads CASSSTPRDSPLHF. CDR3 DNA: TGCGCCAGCAGCTCGACTCCAAGGGATTCACCCCTCCACTTT.

The table lists this clone with a few counts. J is TRBJ2-7 and V is TRBV19; TRBD2 agrees at 11 bases. V was clipped by 3 bases and J by 3 bases; unmatched bases: 7. The CDR3 is 16 amino acids. The germline gives CDR1 LNHDA, CDR2 SQIVND (reference sequence). The CDR3 bases are TGTGCCAGTAGTATTCCCGGGACTAGCGGTTACTACGAGCAGTACTTC. The encoded protein is CASSIPGTSGYYEQYF.

The chain is built from TRBV10-1 and TRBJ1-1, with D hard to call. V lost 5 bases and J 4 bases, leaving 8 bases between the germline ends. Germline V CDR1 and CDR2: WNHNN, SYGVQD (reference sequence). CDR3 length: 12 residues. This CDR3 reads CASSSPTTEAFF. The DNA of the CDR3 is TGCGCCAGCAGTTCGCCGACCACTGAAGCTTTCTTT.